The clone carrying this T cell receptor beta chain was recorded many times. Its matching antigen is unknown. One junction end disagrees with the germline gene, perhaps due to a read error. TCRdb independently ran MiXCR on the 5' RACE reads; one entry per CDR3 protein. The sample comprises 25,000 to 35,000 distinct CDR3 sequences, roughly 3.9% of which are singletons, and 7.5% to 9% rests with the top ten. The data were obtained in a study of early T cells in non-severe SARS-CoV-2 infection. Whole-study context: Sequencing used unsorted whole-blood bulk RNA, so chains lack pairing.

Germline V CDR1 and CDR2: SEHNR, FQNEAQ (reference sequence). This CDR3 comprises 16 residues. Study outcomes and limitations: The matching step, a VDJdb search, favored anti-spike CD8 responses and missed private and CD4 specificities.

The material sequenced was whole blood. This clonotype was obtained from an adult who was a healthcare worker with PCR-confirmed SARS-CoV-2 infection or an uninfected control (not recorded which). The chain uses TRBV7-9 and TRBJ2-1; weak D call: TRBD2 (6 bases). The CDR3 loop reads CVSSSRVAVSYNEQFF. The CDR3, as DNA: TGTGTCAGCAGCTCCCGGGTAGCGGTTTCCTACAATGAGCAGTTCTTC.